This is a list of T cell receptor beta chains from one sample in a study of blood T cells in healthy people across ages. A single record per CDR3 protein comes from TCRdb applying MiXCR to the 5' RACE reads. The sample lists more than 1.4 million distinct CDR3 sequences; 40% to 50% were seen once. The sample consisted of blood. These TCRs come from a woman younger than 35 in good health. CDR3s include the opening cysteine and the closing phenylalanine or tryptophan. The D gene is left open where the match is weak. Clone size is stated in some rows and not others, as once, few, many or a class when expanded.

V,J,size,D,CDR3,DNA
TRBV20-1,TRBJ1-3,-,-,CSARVPAISGNTIYF,TGCAGTGCTAGAGTGCCGGCCATCTCTGGAAACACCATATATTTT
TRBV20-1,TRBJ1-6,many,TRBD1,CSAPPGTGSGNSPLHF,TGCAGTGCTCCCCCCGGGACAGGGTCGGGGAATTCACCCCTCCACTTT
TRBV20-1,TRBJ1-6,once,-,CSARDPQEISSPLHF,TGCAGTGCTAGAGATCCCCAGGAGATTTCTTCACCCCTCCACTTT
TRBV28,TRBJ2-2,once,-,CASSVGTYTGELFF,TGTGCCAGCAGTGTAGGGACTTACACCGGGGAGCTGTTTTTT
TRBV20-1,TRBJ2-5,-,-,CCAPSPGTQETQYF,TGCTGTGCTCCTTCCCCCGGGACTCAAGAGACCCAGTACTTC
TRBV6-6,TRBJ1-2,few,TRBD1,CASSTPTGVLSNYGYTF,TGTGCCAGCAGTACTCCGACAGGGGTCCTTTCCAACTATGGCTACACCTTC
TRBV10-1,TRBJ2-5,few,-,CASSPRGQGAETQYF,TGCGCCAGCAGTCCTAGGGGCCAGGGCGCAGAGACCCAGTACTTC
TRBV29-1,TRBJ2-5,few,TRBD1,CSVEIQGQGETQYF,TGCAGCGTTGAAATACAGGGACAGGGGGAGACCCAGTACTTC
TRBV7-9,TRBJ2-3,few,-,CASSRISTDTQYF,TGTGCCAGCAGCCGAATCTCCACAGATACGCAGTATTTT
TRBV27,TRBJ2-5,-,TRBD2,CASSWGEGRSAQYF,TGTGCCAGCAGTTGGGGGGAGGGCCGGTCGGCCCAGTACTTC
TRBV20-1,TRBJ2-3,-,TRBD2,CSAFSGGASTDTQYF,TGCAGTGCTTTTAGCGGGGGGGCTAGCACAGATACGCAGTATTTT
TRBV9,TRBJ1-1,few,-,CASSALGDVKYTNTEAFF,TGTGCCAGCAGCGCACTAGGGGACGTTAAGTACACGAACACTGAAGCTTTCTTT
TRBV11-2,TRBJ1-2,-,-,CASSLTEDYGYTF,TGTGCCAGCAGCTTAACCGAGGACTATGGCTACACCTTC
TRBV5-1,TRBJ2-3,-,TRBD2,CASSLAGTRSSTDTQYF,TGCGCCAGCAGCTTGGCTGGGACTAGGAGCAGCACAGATACGCAGTATTTT
TRBV4-2,TRBJ1-6,-,-,CASSQEGTLVSPLHF,TGTGCCAGCAGCCAAGAGGGGACACTGGTTTCACCCCTCCACTTT
TRBV20-1,TRBJ2-3,-,TRBD2,CSVLVRGGADTQYF,TGCAGTGTTCTCGTTCGCGGGGGAGCAGATACGCAGTATTTT
TRBV29-1,TRBJ2-1,-,-,CSAERGGDNEQFF,TGCAGCGCTGAGCGAGGGGGGGACAATGAGCAGTTCTTC
TRBV25-1,TRBJ2-7,few,TRBD1,CASSESGTGLFEQYF,TGTGCCAGCAGTGAATCGGGGACAGGGCTCTTCGAGCAGTACTTC
TRBV21-1,TRBJ1-2,-,-,CASSKRQGSYTF,TGTGCCAGCAGCAAAAGACAGGGTAGCTACACCTTC
TRBV2,TRBJ2-1,once,TRBD2,CASSVGLAGVGNEQFF,TGTGCCAGCAGTGTTGGGCTAGCGGGAGTAGGCAATGAGCAGTTCTTC
TRBV10-3,TRBJ2-3,-,TRBD2,CAISGGRAGQADTQYF,TGTGCCATCAGCGGCGGGAGGGCCGGTCAGGCAGATACGCAGTATTTT
TRBV9,TRBJ1-2,few,-,CASSVVGGADLYDYTF,TGTGCCAGCAGCGTAGTAGGGGGGGCCGACTTATATGACTACACCTTC
TRBV13,TRBJ2-2,-,-,CASSLNNWGKTGELFF,TGTGCCAGCAGCTTAAATAATTGGGGGAAAACCGGGGAGCTGTTTTTT
TRBV29-1,TRBJ2-7,-,-,CSVGATHEQYF,TGCAGCGTTGGGGCCACGCACGAGCAGTACTTC